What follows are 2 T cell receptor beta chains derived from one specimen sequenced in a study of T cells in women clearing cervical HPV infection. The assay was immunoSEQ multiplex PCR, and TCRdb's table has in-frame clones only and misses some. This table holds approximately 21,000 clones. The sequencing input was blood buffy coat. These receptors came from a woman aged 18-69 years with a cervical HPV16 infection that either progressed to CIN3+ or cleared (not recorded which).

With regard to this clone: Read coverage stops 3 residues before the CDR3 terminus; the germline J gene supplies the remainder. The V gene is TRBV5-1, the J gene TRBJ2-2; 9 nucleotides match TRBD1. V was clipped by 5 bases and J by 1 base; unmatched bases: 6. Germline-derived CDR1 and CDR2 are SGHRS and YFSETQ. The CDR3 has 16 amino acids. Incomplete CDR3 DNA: TGCGCCAGCAGAGCCGGGACAGGGAGGAACACCGGGGAG. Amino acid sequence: CASRAGTGRNTGE. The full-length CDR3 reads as CASRAGTGRNTGELFF.

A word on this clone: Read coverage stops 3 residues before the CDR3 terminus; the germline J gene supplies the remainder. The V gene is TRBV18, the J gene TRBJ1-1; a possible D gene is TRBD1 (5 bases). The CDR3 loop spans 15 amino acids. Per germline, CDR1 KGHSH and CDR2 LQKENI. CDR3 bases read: TGTGCCAGCTCAACCGGACTAGCGGGGACGGAGACC. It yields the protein CASSTGLAGTET. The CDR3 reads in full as CASSTGLAGTETAFF.